Described below is a single T cell receptor beta chain sequence and its context. Allocation to cohorts depended on clinical history reported by the participants. The data were taken from a study of blood T cell repertoires in COVID-19. Profiling relied on immunoSEQ multiplex PCR, and the TCRdb table lists in-frame clones only, not all of them. The data hold some 330,000 clones, with around 87% observed a single time. Sequenced input: PBMCs or T cells enriched from blood (not recorded which). The sequence came from a man aged 40-55 years in a cohort exposed to, infected with or recovered from COVID-19 (not recorded which).

The CDR3 DNA is TGTGCCAGCAGGTGGGGCACGAACACTGAAGCTTTCTTT. It yields the protein CASRWGTNTEAFF. This rearrangement joins TRBV6-4 to TRBJ1-1, with D possibly being TRBD1 (5 bases). Trimming took 6 bases from V and 1 from J, leaving 9 bases between them. This CDR3 spans 13 amino acids. The germline CDR1 and CDR2 sequences are MRHNA and SNTAGT.